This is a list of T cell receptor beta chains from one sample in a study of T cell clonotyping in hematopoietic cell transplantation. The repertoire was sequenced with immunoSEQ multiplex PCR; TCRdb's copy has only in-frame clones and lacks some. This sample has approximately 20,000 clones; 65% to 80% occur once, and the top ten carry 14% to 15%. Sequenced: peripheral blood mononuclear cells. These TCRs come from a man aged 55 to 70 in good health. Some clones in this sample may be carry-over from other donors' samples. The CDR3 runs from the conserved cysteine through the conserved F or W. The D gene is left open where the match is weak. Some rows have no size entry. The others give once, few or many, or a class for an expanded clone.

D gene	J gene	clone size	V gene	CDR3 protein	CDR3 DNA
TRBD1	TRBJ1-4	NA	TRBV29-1	CSVVIQGTNEKLFF	TGCAGCGTTGTCATACAGGGGACTAATGAAAAACTGTTTTTT
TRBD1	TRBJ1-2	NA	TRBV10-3	CAISRQGDNYGYTF	TGTGCCATCAGTCGACAGGGCGACAACTATGGCTACACCTTC
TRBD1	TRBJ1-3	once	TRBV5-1	CASSPRDRGLGNTIYF	TGCGCCAGCAGCCCCCGGGACAGGGGGCTTGGAAACACCATATATTTT
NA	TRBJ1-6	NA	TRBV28	CASSYVSAGPYNSPLHF	TGTGCCAGCAGTTATGTCTCGGCCGGTCCATATAATTCACCCCTCCACTTT
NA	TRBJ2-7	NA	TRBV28	CASSQGLDEQYF	TGTGCCAGCAGCCAGGGACTGGACGAGCAGTACTTC
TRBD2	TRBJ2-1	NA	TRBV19	CASSTWLAGRDEQFF	TGTGCCAGTAGTACCTGGCTAGCGGGAAGGGATGAGCAGTTCTTC
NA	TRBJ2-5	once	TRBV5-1	CASSLVDPTLETQYF	TGCGCCAGCAGCTTGGTGGACCCAACCTTGGAGACCCAGTACTTC
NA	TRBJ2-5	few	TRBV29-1	CSALTTQETQYF	TGCAGCGCATTAACTACACAAGAGACCCAGTACTTC
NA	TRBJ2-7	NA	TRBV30	CAWRDRSEQYF	TGTGCCTGGAGGGATCGGTCCGAGCAGTACTTC
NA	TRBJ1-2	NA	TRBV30	CAGGHSGYTF	TGTGCCGGAGGACACTCTGGCTACACCTTC
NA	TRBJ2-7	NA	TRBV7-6	CASSLGMGSSYEQYF	TGTGCCAGCAGCTTAGGGATGGGCTCATCCTACGAGCAGTACTTC
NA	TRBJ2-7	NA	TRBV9	CASSVGRAGGYEQYF	TGTGCCAGCAGCGTAGGTAGGGCCGGGGGCTACGAGCAGTACTTC
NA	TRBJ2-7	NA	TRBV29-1	CSVEFRGAGDEQYF	TGCAGCGTTGAGTTCAGGGGGGCTGGCGACGAGCAGTACTTC
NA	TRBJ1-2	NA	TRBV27	CASGGIYGYTF	TGTGCCAGCGGCGGGATCTATGGCTACACCTTC
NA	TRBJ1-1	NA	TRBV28	CLTRSRENEAFF	TGTCTTACCCGGTCGAGGGAAAATGAAGCTTTCTTT
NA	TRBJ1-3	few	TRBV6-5	CASENGETRYF	TGTGCCAGCGAAAATGGGGAAACAAGATATTTT
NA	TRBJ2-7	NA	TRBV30	CAWSLPRGDSSLCEQYF	TGTGCCTGGAGTTTACCCAGGGGGGACTCCAGCCTTTGCGAGCAGTACTTC
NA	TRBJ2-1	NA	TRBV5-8	CASSFGGVSDEQFF	TGTGCCAGCAGCTTTGGCGGGGTGAGCGATGAGCAGTTCTTC
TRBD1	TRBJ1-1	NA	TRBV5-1	CASTRGTGGGNTEAFF	TGCGCCAGCACAAGAGGGACAGGGGGCGGGAACACTGAAGCTTTCTTT
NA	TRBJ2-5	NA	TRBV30	CAWSGKRASQGETQYF	TGTGCCTGGAGTGGCAAACGGGCCTCCCAAGGGGAGACCCAGTACTTC
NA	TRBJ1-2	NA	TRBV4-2	CASSQDRRSYTF	TGTGCCAGCAGCCAAGATCGTCGGAGCTACACCTTC
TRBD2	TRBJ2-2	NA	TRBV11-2	CASSLGLAGGPYTGELFF	TGTGCCAGCAGCTTAGGGCTAGCGGGGGGGCCTTACACCGGGGAGCTGTTTTTT
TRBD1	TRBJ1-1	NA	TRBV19	CASQGQGLLNTEAFF	TGTGCCAGCCAGGGACAGGGGCTTTTGAACACTGAAGCTTTCTTT
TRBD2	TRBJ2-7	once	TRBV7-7	CASSLGGKDEQYF	TGTGCCAGCAGCCTGGGGGGGAAGGACGAGCAGTACTTC
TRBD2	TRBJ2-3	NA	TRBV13	CASSLGWAGGIADTQYF	TGTGCCAGCAGCTTAGGCTGGGCGGGGGGGATTGCTGATACGCAGTATTTT
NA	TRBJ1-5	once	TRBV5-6	CASSLAGGVNQPQHF	TGTGCCAGCAGCTTGGCCGGAGGGGTGAATCAGCCCCAGCATTTT
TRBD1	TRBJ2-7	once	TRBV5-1	CASSFSTGVVSYEQYF	TGCGCCAGCAGCTTTTCGACAGGGGTCGTCTCCTACGAGCAGTACTTC
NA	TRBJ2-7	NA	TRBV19	CASSLEARSYEQYF	TGTGCCAGTAGCCTCGAGGCTCGGAGCTACGAGCAGTACTTC
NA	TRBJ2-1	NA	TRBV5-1	CASSLSLQHYNEQFF	TGCGCCAGCAGCTTATCTCTACAGCACTACAATGAGCAGTTCTTC
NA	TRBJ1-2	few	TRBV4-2	CASSQIDPNYGYTF	TGTGCCAGCAGCCAAATAGACCCTAACTATGGCTACACCTTC
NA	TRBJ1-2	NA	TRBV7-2	CASSLSRAGGYTF	TGTGCCAGCAGCCTCTCTCGGGCAGGGGGCTACACCTTC
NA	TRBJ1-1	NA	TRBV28	CASSLPGIAEAFF	TGTGCCAGCAGTTTACCGGGCATCGCTGAAGCTTTCTTT
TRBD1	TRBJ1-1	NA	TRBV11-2	CASSSDRANTEAFF	TGTGCCAGCAGCTCCGACAGGGCGAACACTGAAGCTTTCTTT
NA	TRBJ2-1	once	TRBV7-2	CASSFSASGSHGQFF	TGTGCCAGCAGCTTTAGTGCTTCAGGGTCTCATGGGCAGTTCTTC
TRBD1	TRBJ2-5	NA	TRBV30	CAAISRDSQETQYF	TGTGCCGCTATTAGTAGGGACAGCCAAGAGACCCAGTACTTC
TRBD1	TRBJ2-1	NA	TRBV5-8	CASSLEQGSYNEQFF	TGTGCCAGCAGCTTGGAACAGGGGTCCTACAATGAGCAGTTCTTC
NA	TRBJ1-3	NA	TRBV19	CASRGGNTIYF	TGTGCCAGTAGGGGCGGAAACACCATATATTTT
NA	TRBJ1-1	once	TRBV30	CAWSHDPNTEAFF	TGTGCCTGGAGTCACGACCCAAACACTGAAGCTTTCTTT
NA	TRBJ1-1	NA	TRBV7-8	CASSLVLGSNTEAFF	TGTGCCAGCAGCTTAGTTTTAGGGTCGAACACTGAAGCTTTCTTT
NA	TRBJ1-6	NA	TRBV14	CASSQEVSYNSPLHF	TGTGCCAGCAGCCAAGAAGTGTCCTATAATTCACCCCTCCACTTT
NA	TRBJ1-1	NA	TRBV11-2	CASSLVEDTEAFF	TGTGCCAGCAGCTTAGTTGAGGACACTGAAGCTTTCTTT
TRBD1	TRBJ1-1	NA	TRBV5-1	CASSSQGARTEAFF	TGCGCCAGCAGCTCACAGGGGGCGCGGACTGAAGCTTTCTTT
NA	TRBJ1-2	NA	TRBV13	CASSLGQYVQDGYTF	TGTGCCAGCAGCTTAGGCCAGTACGTGCAAGATGGCTACACCTTC
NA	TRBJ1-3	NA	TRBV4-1	CASSRIGGIGNTIYF	TGCGCCAGCAGCCGCATAGGTGGCATAGGAAACACCATATATTTT
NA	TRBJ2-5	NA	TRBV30	CARSGDGRETQYF	TGTGCGCGGAGCGGAGATGGAAGGGAGACCCAGTACTTC
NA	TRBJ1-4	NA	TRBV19	CASAPGQTNEKLFF	TGTGCCAGCGCACCAGGGCAGACTAATGAAAAACTGTTTTTT
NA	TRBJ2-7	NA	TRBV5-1	CASSSQGGTYEQYF	TGCGCCAGCAGCTCTCAGGGGGGAACCTACGAGCAGTACTTC
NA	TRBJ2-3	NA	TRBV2	CASSKDTSTDTQYF	TGTGCCAGCAGCAAAGATACTAGCACAGATACGCAGTATTTT
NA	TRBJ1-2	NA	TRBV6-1	CASSEALGPEETF	TGTGCCAGCAGTGAAGCCCTGGGCCCGGAGGAAACCTTC
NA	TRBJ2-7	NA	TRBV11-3	CASSLSGTRYEQYF	TGTGCCAGCAGCTTGAGTGGGACCCGCTACGAGCAGTACTTC
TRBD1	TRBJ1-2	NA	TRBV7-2	CASSLAATGRNYGYTF	TGTGCCAGCAGCTTAGCGGCGACAGGGAGGAACTATGGCTACACCTTC
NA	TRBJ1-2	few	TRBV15	CATHDGAEPDYGYTF	TGTGCCACCCACGATGGCGCAGAGCCAGACTATGGCTACACCTTC
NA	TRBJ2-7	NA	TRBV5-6	CASSLSRSLYEQYF	TGTGCCAGCAGCTTGTCTCGGAGCCTCTACGAGCAGTACTTC
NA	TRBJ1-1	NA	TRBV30	CAWSASLGGEFTEAFF	TGTGCCTGGAGTGCTTCCCTGGGGGGGGAATTCACTGAAGCTTTCTTT